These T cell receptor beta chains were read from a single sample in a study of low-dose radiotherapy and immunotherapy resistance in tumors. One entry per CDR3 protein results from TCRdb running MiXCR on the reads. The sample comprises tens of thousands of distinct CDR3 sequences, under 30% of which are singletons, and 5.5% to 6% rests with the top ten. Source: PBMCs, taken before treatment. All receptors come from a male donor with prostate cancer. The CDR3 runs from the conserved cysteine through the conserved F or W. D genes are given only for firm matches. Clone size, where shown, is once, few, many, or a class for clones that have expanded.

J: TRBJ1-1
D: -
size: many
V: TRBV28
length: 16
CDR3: CASSLVQGSWNTEAFF
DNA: TGTGCCAGCAGTTTGGTTCAGGGGTCGTGGAACACTGAAGCTTTCTTT

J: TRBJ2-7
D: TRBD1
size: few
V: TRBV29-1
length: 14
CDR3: CSVETGGRPYEQYF
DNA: TGCAGCGTGGAAACAGGGGGCAGGCCCTACGAGCAGTACTTC

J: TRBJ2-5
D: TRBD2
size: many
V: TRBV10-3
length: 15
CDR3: CAISETSGVGETQYF
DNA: TGTGCCATCAGCGAGACTAGCGGGGTGGGAGAGACCCAGTACTTC

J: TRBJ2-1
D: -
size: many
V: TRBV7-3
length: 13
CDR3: CASSRTANNEQFF
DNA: TGTGCCAGCTCCAGAACAGCAAACAATGAGCAGTTCTTC

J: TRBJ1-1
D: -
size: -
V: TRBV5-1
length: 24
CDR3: CASTNQTALYFCATSGPLNTEAFF
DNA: -

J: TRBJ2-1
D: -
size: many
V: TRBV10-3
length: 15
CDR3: CAISSQGKAGNEQFF
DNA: TGTGCCATCAGTTCACAGGGTAAGGCTGGCAATGAGCAGTTCTTC

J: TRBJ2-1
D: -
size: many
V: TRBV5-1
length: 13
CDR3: CASSFGDPNEQFF
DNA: TGCGCCAGCAGCTTTGGGGACCCAAATGAGCAGTTCTTC

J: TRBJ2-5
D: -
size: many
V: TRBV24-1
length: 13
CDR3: CATSDHREETQYF
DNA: TGTGCCACCAGTGATCACAGAGAAGAGACCCAGTACTTC

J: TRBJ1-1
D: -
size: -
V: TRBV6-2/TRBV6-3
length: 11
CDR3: CATRENTEAFF
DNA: TGTGCCACCAGGGAGAACACTGAAGCTTTCTTT

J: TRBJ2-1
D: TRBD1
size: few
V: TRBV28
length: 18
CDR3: CASRSGTGGGGSYNEQFF
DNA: TGTGCCAGCAGGTCCGGGACAGGGGGGGGTGGGTCTTACAATGAGCAGTTCTTC

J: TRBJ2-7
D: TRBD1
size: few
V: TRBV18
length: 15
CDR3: CASSPRAGGTYEQYF
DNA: TGTGCCAGCTCACCACGTGCAGGGGGTACCTACGAGCAGTACTTC

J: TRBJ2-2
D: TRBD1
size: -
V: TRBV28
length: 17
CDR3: CASSPTHRGIGTGELFF
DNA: TGTGCCAGCAGTCCAACGCACAGGGGTATCGGCACCGGGGAGCTGTTTTTT